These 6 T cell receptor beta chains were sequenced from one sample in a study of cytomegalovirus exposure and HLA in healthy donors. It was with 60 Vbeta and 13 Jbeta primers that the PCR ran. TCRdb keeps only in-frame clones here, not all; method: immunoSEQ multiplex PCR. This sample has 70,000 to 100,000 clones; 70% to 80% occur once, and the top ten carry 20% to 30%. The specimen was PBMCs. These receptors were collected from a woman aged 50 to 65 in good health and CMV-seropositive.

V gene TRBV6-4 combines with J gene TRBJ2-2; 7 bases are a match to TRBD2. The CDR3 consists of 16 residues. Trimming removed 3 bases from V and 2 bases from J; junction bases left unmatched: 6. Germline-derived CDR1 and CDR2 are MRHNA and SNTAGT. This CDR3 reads CASSDTSSGNTGELFF. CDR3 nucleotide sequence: TGTGCCAGCAGTGATACGTCTAGCGGAAACACCGGGGAGCTGTTTTTT.

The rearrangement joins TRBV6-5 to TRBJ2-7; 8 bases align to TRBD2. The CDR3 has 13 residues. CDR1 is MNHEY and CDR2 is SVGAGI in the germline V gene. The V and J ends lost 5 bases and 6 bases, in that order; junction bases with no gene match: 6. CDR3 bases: TGTGCCAGCAGTCCCAGCGGGGGTAGCGAGCAGTACGTC. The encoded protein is CASSPSGGSEQYV.

The CDR3 bases are TGTGCCAGCAGCGAGGCGCGGGCGCACACCGGGGAGCTGTTTTTT. This encodes CASSEARAHTGELFF. The gene calls are TRBV5-5 and TRBJ2-2; a weak D match, TRBD2 (5 bases). The CDR3 is 15 residues long. V was clipped by 4 bases and J by 3 bases, with 13 bases between them. Germline V CDR1 and CDR2: SGHKS, YYEKEE (reference sequence).

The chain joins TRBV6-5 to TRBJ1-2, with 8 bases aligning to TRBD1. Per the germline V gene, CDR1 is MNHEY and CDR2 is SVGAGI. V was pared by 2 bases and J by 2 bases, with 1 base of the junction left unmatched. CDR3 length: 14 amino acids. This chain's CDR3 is CASSYRQGNYGYTF. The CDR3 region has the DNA TGTGCCAGCAGTTACCGACAGGGGAACTATGGCTACACCTTC.

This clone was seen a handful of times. The CDR3, as DNA: TGTGCCAGCAGTGCTTCAGGGCTCGGTGAGCAGTTCTTC. Translated, it gives CASSASGLGEQFF. The chain joins TRBV6-1 to TRBJ2-1, with D perhaps matching TRBD1 (5 bases). The CDR3 totals 13 residues. CDR1 MNHNS and CDR2 SASEGT come from the germline V gene. The germline V and J ends were trimmed by 4 bases and 9 bases, with 13 bases remaining between them.

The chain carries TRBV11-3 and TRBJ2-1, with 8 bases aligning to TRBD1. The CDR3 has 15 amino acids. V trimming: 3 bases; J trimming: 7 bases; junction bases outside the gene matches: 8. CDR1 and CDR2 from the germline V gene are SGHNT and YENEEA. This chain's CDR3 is CASSFRQGAGNEQFF. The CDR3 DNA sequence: TGTGCCAGCAGCTTTCGCCAGGGGGCGGGAAATGAGCAGTTCTTC.